Sequencing of this TCR beta chain was carried out in a study of blood T cell repertoires in COVID-19. Repertoires were generated with immunoSEQ multiplex PCR, while TCRdb's copy carries only in-frame clones and drops some. Of about 480,000 clones listed, more than 75% are singletons. Germline assignment: CDR1 MNHEY and CDR2 SMNVEV (reference sequence). Trimming removed 8 bases from V and 4 bases from J, with 11 bases in between. This CDR3 has 12 amino acids. Residents of over 20 US areas, aged roughly 18 to 89 years, made up the participants. Cohort allocation depended upon clinical history that participants reported.

The chain combines TRBV27 with TRBJ1-1; D is uncertain. The TCR was taken from a woman in her thirties or forties who had recovered from COVID-19. Sequencing was carried out using PBMCs or T cells enriched from blood (not recorded which). CDR3 in amino acids: CASGQMVTEAFF. Here the CDR3 DNA reads TGTGCCAGCGGCCAAATGGTCACTGAAGCTTTCTTT.